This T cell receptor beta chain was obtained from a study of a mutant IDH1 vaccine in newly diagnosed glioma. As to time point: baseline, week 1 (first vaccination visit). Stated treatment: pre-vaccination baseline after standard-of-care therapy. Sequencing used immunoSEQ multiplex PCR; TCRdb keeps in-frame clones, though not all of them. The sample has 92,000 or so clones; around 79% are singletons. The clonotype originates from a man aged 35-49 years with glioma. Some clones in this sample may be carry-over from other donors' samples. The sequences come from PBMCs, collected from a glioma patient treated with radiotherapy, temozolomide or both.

The CDR3 coding sequence is TGCGCCAGCAGCCAAAGGCAGGCTAGCACAGATACGCAGTATTTT. Translating gives CASSQRQASTDTQYF. J is TRBJ2-3 and V is TRBV4-1, with unresolved D. This CDR3 has 15 amino acids. CDR1 is MGHRA and CDR2 is YSYEKL in the germline V gene. V was shortened by 2 bases and J by 0 bases, with 9 bases between the two germline ends.